This note documents a single T cell receptor beta chain sequence. Measured with immunoSEQ multiplex PCR; TCRdb has only the in-frame clones, and not every one. The sample lists 100,000 or so clones, more than 75% occurring once. Germline V gene data show CDR1 as MNHEY and CDR2 as SVGEGT. The V and J ends lost 4 bases and 5 bases, in that order; junction bases with no gene match: 10. The CDR3 extends over 15 amino acids. This entry is derived from a study of blood T cell repertoires in COVID-19. V is TRBV6-2 or TRBV6-3 and J is TRBJ1-1; 7 nucleotides line up with TRBD1. Sequenced input: peripheral blood. The source is a human donor in a cohort sampled during active COVID-19. The CDR3 nucleotides read TGTGCCAGCAGTTCGTCAGGGGGGTTGTATACTGAAGCTTTCTTT. Protein product: CASSSSGGLYTEAFF.